Detailed here is one T cell receptor (beta chain). The CDR3 length is 17 residues. Germline V gene sequence: CDR1 MGHRA, CDR2 YSYEKL. The V end lost 1 base, the J end lost 3 bases, and 16 bases lay between the germline ends. This sample is part of a study of neoadjuvant nivolumab and ipilimumab in lung cancer. On the study more broadly: Patients got nivolumab 3 mg/kg on days 1, 15 and 29; combination added ipilimumab 1 mg/kg day 1.

Profiled with immunoSEQ multiplex PCR; TCRdb holds only in-frame clones, not every one. The sample comprises about 27,000 clones, 70% to 80% of which are singletons, and about 18% rests with the top ten. The sample here was tumor tissue, taken after neoadjuvant nivolumab, alone or with ipilimumab, at or shortly before surgery. The receptor's source is an adult with non-small cell lung cancer. V and J are TRBV4-1 and TRBJ2-4; D might be TRBD1 or TRBD2, each matching 5 bases. The chain's CDR3 is CASSQVYEGRHKNIQYF. CDR3 nucleotides: TGCGCCAGCAGCCAAGTTTATGAGGGGCGGCACAAAAACATTCAGTACTTC.